This TCR beta chain was captured in a study of cytomegalovirus exposure and HLA in healthy donors. Study-level points and caveats: Investigators reported around 150 TCR beta chains as tied to cytomegalovirus. Published work reported that the classifier diagnosed cytomegalovirus status with high specificity and sensitivity. Subsequent analysis revealed that first-cohort TCR clusters tended to co-occur in the 120 or so validation repertoires.

TCRdb's copy holds only in-frame clones and misses some; the assay was immunoSEQ multiplex PCR. The sample holds 160,000 or so clones, roughly 80% seen once. In regard to this clone: The antigen is not known.

Separate from the approximately 700-subject first cohort was the 120-subject validation cohort, to which the donors belonged. Specimen: PBMCs. The TCR originated in a man aged 25 to 40 in good health and CMV-seropositive.

The CDR3 reads CASIPLPGGNTEAFF. CDR3 in DNA: TGTGCCAGTATCCCCCTACCAGGGGGAAACACTGAAGCTTTCTTT. The J gene is TRBJ1-1, the V gene TRBV19; TRBD1 aligns across 7 bases. The CDR3 loop spans 15 amino acids. Germline assignment: CDR1 LNHDA and CDR2 SQIVND (reference sequence). V lost 7 bases, J lost 2 bases, and 10 bases stayed unmatched.